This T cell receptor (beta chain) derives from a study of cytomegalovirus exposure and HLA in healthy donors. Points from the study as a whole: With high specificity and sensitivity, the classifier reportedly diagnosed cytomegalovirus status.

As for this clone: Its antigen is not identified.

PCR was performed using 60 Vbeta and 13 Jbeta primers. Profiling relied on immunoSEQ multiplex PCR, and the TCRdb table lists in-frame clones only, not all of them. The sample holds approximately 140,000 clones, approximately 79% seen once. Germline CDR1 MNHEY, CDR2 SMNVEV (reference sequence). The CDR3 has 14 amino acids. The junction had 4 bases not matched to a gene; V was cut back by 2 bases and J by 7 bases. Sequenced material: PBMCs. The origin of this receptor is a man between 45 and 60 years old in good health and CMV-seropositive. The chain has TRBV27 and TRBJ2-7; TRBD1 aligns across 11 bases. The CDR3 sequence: CASSLGQGAGEQYF. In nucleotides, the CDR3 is TGTGCCAGCAGTTTAGGACAGGGGGCGGGGGAGCAGTACTTC.